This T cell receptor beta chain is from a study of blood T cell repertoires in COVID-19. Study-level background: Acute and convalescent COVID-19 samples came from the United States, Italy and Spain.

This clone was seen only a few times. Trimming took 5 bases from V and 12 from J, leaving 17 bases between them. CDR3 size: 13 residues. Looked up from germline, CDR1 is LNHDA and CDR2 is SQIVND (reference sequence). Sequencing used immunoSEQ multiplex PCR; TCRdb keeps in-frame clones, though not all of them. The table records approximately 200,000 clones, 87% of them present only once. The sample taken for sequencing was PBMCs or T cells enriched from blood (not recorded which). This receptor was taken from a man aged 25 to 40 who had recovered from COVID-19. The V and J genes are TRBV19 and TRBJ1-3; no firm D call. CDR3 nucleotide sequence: TGTGCCAGTAGTCCCTCCGGGGTGGCCCTCATATATTTT. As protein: CASSPSGVALIYF.